These T cell receptor beta chains were read from a single sample in a study of blood T cell repertoires in COVID-19. Only in-frame clones appear in the TCRdb table, and some are missing; sequencing was by immunoSEQ multiplex PCR. The top ten clones hold around 1.2% of a sample with about 200,000 clones, roughly 94% of them seen once. Sample: peripheral blood. The receptors derive from a man between 25 and 39 years old with acute or convalescent COVID-19. Each CDR3 is given with its conserved first and last residue.

>TRBV5-1|TRBJ1-6
CASSPVDTGLSSYNSPLHF
>TRBV2|TRBJ2-1
CASRAKSTGPSEIF
>TRBV7-8|TRBJ2-6
CASSPLPRVGANVLTF
>TRBV4-2|TRBJ2-7
CASSQDTGTGRIAGQYF
>TRBV6-1|TRBJ1-4
CASSDRGGVREEKLFF
>TRBV18|TRBJ1-6
CASSPWGQGNNSPLHF
>TRBV5-1|TRBJ2-5
CASSFGWGGEETQYF
>TRBV28|TRBJ2-2
CASIGQGRTGELFF
>TRBV19|TRBJ2-1
CASSLAGGDEQFF
>TRBV28|TRBJ1-2
CASSPNRDYGYTF
>TRBV18|TRBJ1-2
CASSHGTGYGYTF
>TRBV25-1|TRBJ1-1
CASRQATGKGTEAFF
>TRBV24-1|TRBJ2-3
CATSDLARRGTDTQYF
>TRBV5-6|TRBJ1-3
CASSRQVTGNTIYF
>TRBV2|TRBJ2-7
CASSGRGLAGAAYEQYF
>TRBV7-6|TRBJ2-2
CASSLVQGNTGELFF
>TRBV5-1|TRBJ2-3
CASSLDRGRDTQYF
>TRBV5-5|TRBJ2-5
CASSPQSSGGETQYF
>TRBV2|TRBJ2-7
CASSGAGREQYF
>TRBV15|TRBJ1-2
CATSRITGGNYGYTF
>TRBV27|TRBJ2-3
CASNPSVSSTDTQYF
>TRBV2|TRBJ1-5
CASRGPGTENQPQHF
>TRBV2|TRBJ1-4
CASRLADEKLFF
>TRBV7-8|TRBJ1-5
CASSLGGRGNQPQHF
>TRBV19|TRBJ2-1
CASTHLAGGNEQFF
>TRBV4-1|TRBJ1-1
CASSLRQGGDTEAFF
>TRBV5-1|TRBJ2-1
CASSLAGQGNEQFF
>TRBV28|TRBJ1-5
CASGTQFGGNQPQHF
>TRBV7-2|TRBJ2-1
CASSDGGRAFSSYNEQFF
>TRBV9|TRBJ2-7
CASSVDSLGTGGHEQYF
>TRBV6-5|TRBJ2-3
CASTFADTQYF
>TRBV2|TRBJ2-5
CASSSGAETQYF
>TRBV19|TRBJ1-5
CASSYRGPQHF
>TRBV3-1/TRBV3-2|TRBJ2-5
CASSMGSGRVKETQYF
>TRBV2|TRBJ1-4
CASSDLGTGGVKLFF
>TRBV27|TRBJ2-7
CASSSAGKYEQYF
>TRBV19|TRBJ2-1
CASSIAVAGTSYNEQFF